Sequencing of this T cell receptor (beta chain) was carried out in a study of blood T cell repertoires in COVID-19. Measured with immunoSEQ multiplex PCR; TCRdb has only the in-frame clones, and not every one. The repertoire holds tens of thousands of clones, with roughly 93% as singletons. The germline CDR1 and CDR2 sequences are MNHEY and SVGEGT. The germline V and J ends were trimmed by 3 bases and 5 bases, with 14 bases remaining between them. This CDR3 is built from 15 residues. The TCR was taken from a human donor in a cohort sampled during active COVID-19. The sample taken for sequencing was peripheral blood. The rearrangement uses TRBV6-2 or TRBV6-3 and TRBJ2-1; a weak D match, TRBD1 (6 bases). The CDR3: CASSYSGVLHNEQFF. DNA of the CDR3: TGTGCCAGCAGTTATTCAGGGGTCTTACACAATGAGCAGTTCTTC.